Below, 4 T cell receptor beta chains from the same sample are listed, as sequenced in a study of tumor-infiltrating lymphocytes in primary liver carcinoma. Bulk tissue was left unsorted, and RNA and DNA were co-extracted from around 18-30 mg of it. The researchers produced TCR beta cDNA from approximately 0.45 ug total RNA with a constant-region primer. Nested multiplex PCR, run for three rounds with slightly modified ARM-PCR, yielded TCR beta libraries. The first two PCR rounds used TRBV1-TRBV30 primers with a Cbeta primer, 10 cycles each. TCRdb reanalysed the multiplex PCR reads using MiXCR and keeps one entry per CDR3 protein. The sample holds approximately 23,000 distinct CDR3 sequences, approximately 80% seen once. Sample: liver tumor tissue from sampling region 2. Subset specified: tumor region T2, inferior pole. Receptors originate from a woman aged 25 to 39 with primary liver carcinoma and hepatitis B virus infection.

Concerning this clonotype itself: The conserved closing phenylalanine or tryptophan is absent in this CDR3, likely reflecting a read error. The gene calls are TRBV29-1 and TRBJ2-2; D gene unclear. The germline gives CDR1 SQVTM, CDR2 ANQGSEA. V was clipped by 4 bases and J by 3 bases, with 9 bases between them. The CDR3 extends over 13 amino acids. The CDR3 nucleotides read TGCAGCGTTGTGAGACGAGACACCGGGGAGCTGTTTCCT. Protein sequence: CSVVRRDTGELFP.

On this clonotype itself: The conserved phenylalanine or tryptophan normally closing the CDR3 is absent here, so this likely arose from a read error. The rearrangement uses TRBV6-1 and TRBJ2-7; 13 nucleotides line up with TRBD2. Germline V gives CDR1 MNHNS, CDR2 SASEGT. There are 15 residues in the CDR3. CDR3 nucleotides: TGTGCCAGCATTGAACTAGCGGGAGGGCCCTCGGCGCAGTACTTA. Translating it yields CASIELAGGPSAQYL.

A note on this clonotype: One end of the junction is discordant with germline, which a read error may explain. The CDR3 bases are TGTGCCTGCGCCCTCGGGACAGGGAAAGGAGGCACTGAAGCTCTCTTT. Residues: CACALGTGKGGTEALF. This chain uses TRBV5-6 with TRBJ1-1; 9 bases are shared with TRBD1. CDR3 length: 16 amino acids. From germline, CDR1 is SGHDT and CDR2 YYEEEE.

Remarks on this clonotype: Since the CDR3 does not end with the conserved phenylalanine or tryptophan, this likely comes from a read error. The CDR3 protein is CADSFPAGYEQYS. CDR3 DNA: TGTGCCGACAGCTTTCCGGCTGGGTACGAGCAGTACTCC. The chain links TRBV11-2 to TRBJ2-7, with a possible D match to TRBD1 (5 bases). The CDR3 loop spans 13 amino acids. Germline V lookup: CDR1 SGHAT, CDR2 FQNNGV. With 11 bases removed from V and 4 bases from J, the gap between germline ends came to 18 bases.